These T cell receptor beta chains were read from a single sample in a study of blood T cell repertoires in COVID-19. Method: immunoSEQ multiplex PCR; TCRdb's copy keeps in-frame clones and lacks some. Of a few hundred thousand clones in the sample, around 85% were seen once. Sample: peripheral blood. Source of these receptors: a human donor in a cohort sampled during active COVID-19. The CDR3 runs from the conserved cysteine through the conserved F or W.

j_gene: TRBJ1-2; v_gene: TRBV19; len: 14; CDR3aa: CASSIFQGSYGYTF
j_gene: TRBJ1-2; v_gene: TRBV18; len: 15; CDR3aa: CASSPGTGFNYGYTF
j_gene: TRBJ2-2; v_gene: TRBV30; len: 19; CDR3aa: CAWSVPGLAGGPVPGELFF
j_gene: TRBJ2-2; v_gene: TRBV9; len: 15; CDR3aa: CASSLSGGRAGELFF
j_gene: TRBJ2-3; v_gene: TRBV27; len: 14; CDR3aa: CASSPPTVSDTQYF
j_gene: TRBJ2-7; v_gene: TRBV5-8; len: 15; CDR3aa: CASSSLGQGEYEQYF
j_gene: TRBJ1-6; v_gene: TRBV11-2; len: 16; CDR3aa: CASTNRGRGHNSPLHF
j_gene: TRBJ2-7; v_gene: TRBV7-3; len: 17; CDR3aa: CASSLPPAGPRGLEQYF
j_gene: TRBJ2-1; v_gene: TRBV6-1; len: 13; CDR3aa: CASSEGLAREQFF
j_gene: TRBJ1-6; v_gene: TRBV7-3; len: 15; CDR3aa: CASSLTGTGTSPLHF
j_gene: TRBJ1-5; v_gene: TRBV9; len: 14; CDR3aa: CASSAYNSNQPQHF
j_gene: TRBJ2-1; v_gene: TRBV24-1; len: 12; CDR3aa: CATGVGYNEQFF
j_gene: TRBJ2-7; v_gene: TRBV21-1; len: 16; CDR3aa: CASNPRGTGAFYEQYF
j_gene: TRBJ2-7; v_gene: TRBV6-5; len: 16; CDR3aa: CASSYDLAGGPYEQYF
j_gene: TRBJ2-7; v_gene: TRBV6-5; len: 15; CDR3aa: CASSRYRESSYEQYF
j_gene: TRBJ2-1; v_gene: TRBV7-9; len: 16; CDR3aa: CASSLAPLAGLNEQFF
j_gene: TRBJ1-4; v_gene: TRBV6-5; len: 14; CDR3aa: CASSYGRGGEKLFF
j_gene: TRBJ1-2; v_gene: TRBV3-1/TRBV3-2; len: 13; CDR3aa: CASSSPESYGYTF
j_gene: TRBJ2-7; v_gene: TRBV4-1; len: 17; CDR3aa: CASSQGQTSGGRREQYF
j_gene: TRBJ2-1; v_gene: TRBV24-1; len: 16; CDR3aa: CATGQTSGGAIGEQFF
j_gene: TRBJ1-3; v_gene: TRBV10-3; len: 12; CDR3aa: CAISANGNTIYF
j_gene: TRBJ1-1; v_gene: TRBV6-1; len: 12; CDR3aa: CASRLRDSEAFF
j_gene: TRBJ2-1; v_gene: TRBV7-3; len: 13; CDR3aa: CASSPSSYNEQFF
j_gene: TRBJ2-1; v_gene: TRBV9; len: 22; CDR3aa: CASSVDGRSGGAFGTSYNEQFF
j_gene: TRBJ1-2; v_gene: TRBV30; len: 13; CDR3aa: CAWRPGKGGGYTF
j_gene: TRBJ2-2; v_gene: TRBV7-6; len: 16; CDR3aa: CASSLGTGVGTGELFF
j_gene: TRBJ1-2; v_gene: TRBV3-1/TRBV3-2; len: 14; CDR3aa: CASSLYGVTHGYTF
j_gene: TRBJ1-4; v_gene: TRBV6-4; len: 17; CDR3aa: CASTGTGTTLTNEKLFF
j_gene: TRBJ2-7; v_gene: TRBV30; len: 13; CDR3aa: CAWSQGPFIEQYF
j_gene: TRBJ1-1; v_gene: TRBV30; len: 17; CDR3aa: CAWRYFWRGAKGTEAFF
j_gene: TRBJ1-2; v_gene: TRBV7-9; len: 15; CDR3aa: CASSFQGAGFYGYTF
j_gene: TRBJ2-3; v_gene: TRBV3-1/TRBV3-2; len: 11; CDR3aa: CASTGTDTQYF
j_gene: TRBJ1-1; v_gene: TRBV10-2; len: 12; CDR3aa: CASSQGWTEAFF
j_gene: TRBJ1-1; v_gene: TRBV18; len: 14; CDR3aa: CASSPGRIGFEAFF
j_gene: TRBJ1-1; v_gene: TRBV19; len: 14; CDR3aa: CASSPWGGDTEAFF
j_gene: TRBJ1-4; v_gene: TRBV2; len: 14; CDR3aa: CASTHRGGGEKLFF
j_gene: TRBJ2-7; v_gene: TRBV29-1; len: 14; CDR3aa: CSVGGIQGAHEQYF
j_gene: TRBJ1-1; v_gene: TRBV7-2; len: 14; CDR3aa: CASSLEFRDTEAFF
j_gene: TRBJ1-5; v_gene: TRBV5-6; len: 14; CDR3aa: CASSLGQGGQPQHF
j_gene: TRBJ2-6; v_gene: TRBV11-3; len: 15; CDR3aa: CASSLGGLGANVLTF
j_gene: TRBJ1-2; v_gene: TRBV24-1; len: 12; CDR3aa: CATSDQGNGYTF
j_gene: TRBJ1-1; v_gene: TRBV9; len: 13; CDR3aa: CASSVDSAGRAFF
j_gene: TRBJ2-5; v_gene: TRBV24-1; len: 15; CDR3aa: CAPHLDRGLSETQYF
j_gene: TRBJ2-2; v_gene: TRBV30; len: 17; CDR3aa: CAWSETSGGANTGELFF
j_gene: TRBJ1-3; v_gene: TRBV7-9; len: 15; CDR3aa: CASRRQGIGGNTIYF
j_gene: TRBJ1-5; v_gene: TRBV12-3/TRBV12-4; len: 13; CDR3aa: CASSSFQGQPQHF
j_gene: TRBJ1-6; v_gene: TRBV6-6; len: 14; CDR3aa: CATRGQDYNSPLHF
j_gene: TRBJ2-1; v_gene: TRBV10-3; len: 13; CDR3aa: CAISVTRNNEQFF
j_gene: TRBJ2-7; v_gene: TRBV2; len: 12; CDR3aa: CASSDPSYEQYF
j_gene: TRBJ1-4; v_gene: TRBV5-1; len: 14; CDR3aa: CASTSTLSSEKLFF
j_gene: TRBJ2-5; v_gene: TRBV5-4; len: 14; CDR3aa: CASSVSGAQETQYF
j_gene: TRBJ1-2; v_gene: TRBV19; len: 15; CDR3aa: CASSPQSRQGHGYTF
j_gene: TRBJ2-1; v_gene: TRBV6-5; len: 13; CDR3aa: CASRASGLNEQFF
j_gene: TRBJ1-1; v_gene: TRBV2; len: 12; CDR3aa: CASSERDTEAFF
j_gene: TRBJ1-1; v_gene: TRBV7-3; len: 13; CDR3aa: CASSLTANTEAFF
j_gene: TRBJ1-1; v_gene: TRBV9; len: 14; CDR3aa: CASSVVDINTEAFF
j_gene: TRBJ1-2; v_gene: TRBV5-5; len: 16; CDR3aa: CASRSTLQGSAYGYTF
j_gene: TRBJ2-1; v_gene: TRBV3-1/TRBV3-2; len: 14; CDR3aa: CASSQDSQIHEQFF
j_gene: TRBJ2-2; v_gene: TRBV5-3; len: 15; CDR3aa: CARPPNGGRAGELFF
j_gene: TRBJ1-1; v_gene: TRBV13; len: 13; CDR3aa: CASSFGTGDTAFF